The next 32 T cell receptor beta chains were all read from a single sample in a study of shared clonotypes between healthy human individuals. The table came from immunoSEQ multiplex PCR; TCRdb's copy has only in-frame clones and leaves some out. The sample lists approximately 600,000 clones; approximately 95% were seen once. Positive CCR7 selection of CD45RO-negative cells yielded the naive CD8 cells, and terminally differentiated effector memory CD45RA+ cells were excluded. The sample was naive CD8+ T cells sorted from blood. These receptors were obtained from a woman aged 25-40 years in good health.

The table lists this clone with a count of one. This chain joins TRBV4-1 and TRBJ1-1; D gene ambiguous. The CDR3 length is 17 residues. Germline CDR1 MGHRA, CDR2 YSYEKL. V lost 1 base to trimming and J lost 1 base, with 16 bases between them. The CDR3 DNA reads TGCGCCAGCAGCCAAGTTAATTCAGTACGGCCGAACACTGAAGCTTTCTTT. Translated, it gives CASSQVNSVRPNTEAFF.

V and J are TRBV29-1 and TRBJ2-1; 9 nucleotides line up with TRBD1. Trimming took 6 bases from V and 15 from J; bases not matched to a gene: 6. CDR3 length: 10 amino acids. The germline gives CDR1 SQVTM, CDR2 ANQGSEA. The chain's CDR3 is CSVGGQGRFF. As DNA, the CDR3 is TGCAGCGTGGGAGGACAGGGGAGGTTCTTC.

The genes are TRBV28 and TRBJ2-7, with 7 bases lining up with TRBD2. The CDR3 contains 14 residues. Trimming at V came to 5 bases and at J to 0 bases, leaving 4 bases not matched to a gene. Germline V gene sequence: CDR1 MDHEN, CDR2 SYDVKM. This chain's CDR3 is CASSQRGVSYEQYF. The CDR3 DNA is TGTGCCAGCAGTCAGCGGGGCGTCTCCTACGAGCAGTACTTC. Together with reference TRBV28 and TRBJ2-7, the CDR3 gives the full variable domain: DVKVTQSSRYLVKRTGEKVFLECVQDMDHENMFWYRQDPGLGLRLIYFSYDVKMKEKGDIPEGYSVSREKKERFSLILESASTNQTSMYLCASSQRGVSYEQYFGPGTRLTVT.

V and J are TRBV10-1 and TRBJ2-1, with 7 bases identical to TRBD2. The CDR3 is 16 residues long. V dropped 0 bases and J dropped 5; count of bases not matched to a gene: 7. The germline CDR1 and CDR2 sequences are WNHNN and SYGVQD (reference sequence). The CDR3 nucleotides read TGCGCCAGCAGTGAGTCGAGCCTAGCGGACGACAATGAGCAGTTCTTC. This sequence encodes CASSESSLADDNEQFF.

V usage is TRBV5-1 and J usage is TRBJ1-1; no clear D gene. In germline, CDR1 is SGHRS, CDR2 YFSETQ. Deletions cut 0 bases from V and 4 bases from J, with 4 bases between. The length of the CDR3 is 12 residues. The CDR3 region is CASSLGATEAFF. The DNA of the CDR3 is TGCGCCAGCAGCTTGGGGGCCACTGAAGCTTTCTTT.

V is TRBV6-5 and J is TRBJ2-5; tentatively, D is TRBD1 (6 bases). The J call is in doubt because the DNA end fits TRBJ2-7 better. The CDR3 length is 12 residues. Germline CDR1 reads MNHEY; CDR2 reads SVGAGI. CDR3 coding DNA: TGTGCCAGCAGTCAGGGGTCCTACGAGCAGTACTTC. As protein: CASSQGSYEQYF.

V and J are TRBV2 and TRBJ2-7, with D possibly matching TRBD2 (5 bases). There are 15 residues in the CDR3. Looked up from germline, CDR1 is SNHLY and CDR2 is FYNNEI. With 7 bases removed from V and 2 bases from J, the gap between germline ends came to 18 bases. DNA of the CDR3: TGTGCCAGCATGGTGGGAGCAGGCGAAACCTACGAGCAGTACTTC. It translates to CASMVGAGETYEQYF. Looking up the rest from reference TRBV2 and TRBJ2-7 gives the full variable domain: EPEVTQTPSHQVTQMGQEVILRCVPISNHLYFYWYRQILGQKVEFLVSFYNNEISEKSEIFDDQFSVERPDGSNFTLKIRSTKLEDSAMYFCASMVGAGETYEQYFGPGTRLTVT.

This clone occurred once. The rearrangement uses TRBV11-3 and TRBJ2-3; possibly TRBD2 for D (6 bases). Trimming shortened V by 6 bases and J by 4 bases, and 11 bases separated the two germline ends. The germline V gene encodes CDR1 SGHNT and CDR2 YENEEA. The CDR3 spans 13 residues. The CDR3 is CASRRGEADTQYF. CDR3 DNA: TGTGCCAGCAGGCGGGGCGAGGCAGATACGCAGTATTTT.

J is TRBJ2-3 and V is TRBV5-6; 7 nucleotides agree with TRBD1. This CDR3 is 14 amino acids long. Germline V gene sequence: CDR1 SGHDT, CDR2 YYEEEE. Trimming cost V 2 bases and J 6 bases; bases outside gene matches: 6. DNA for the CDR3: TGTGCCAGCAGCTTCGGTACAGGGGTGGATACGCAGTATTTT. It encodes CASSFGTGVDTQYF.

The V gene is TRBV4-1, the J gene TRBJ1-5; D remains ambiguous. There are 14 residues in the CDR3. Per the germline V gene, CDR1 is MGHRA and CDR2 is YSYEKL. Trimming shortened V by 4 bases and J by 0 bases, and 7 bases separated the two germline ends. CDR3 nucleotides: TGCGCCAGCAGCCCAGATAATAGCAATCAGCCCCAGCATTTT. Encoded protein: CASSPDNSNQPQHF.

The CDR3 here is CASSHFYEQYF. The CDR3 DNA reads TGCGCCAGCAGTCATTTCTACGAGCAGTACTTC. The chain is built from TRBV23-1 and TRBJ2-7; D call uncertain. TRBV23-1 is labeled an ORF, and its function is uncertain. The CDR3 has 11 residues. V gave up 3 bases and J gave up 3 bases, with 3 bases separating them.

The chain links TRBV6-1 to TRBJ1-3; the D is unclear. The CDR3 sequence is 15 residues long. Germline V lookup: CDR1 MNHNS, CDR2 SASEGT. The germline V and J ends were trimmed by 2 bases and 0 bases, with 8 bases remaining between them. The CDR3 DNA reads as TGTGCCAGCAGTGAATTGGCAAACTCTGGAAACACCATATATTTT. Protein product: CASSELANSGNTIYF.

The J gene is TRBJ2-7, the V gene TRBV7-8; maybe TRBD1 (6 bases). Trimming left V 6 bases short and J 0 bases short, with 12 bases between. CDR1 is SGHVS and CDR2 is FQNEAQ in the germline V gene. The CDR3 consists of 14 residues. The CDR3, as DNA: TGTGCCAGCAGGACCGGGACACCCTCCTACGAGCAGTACTTC. This sequence encodes CASRTGTPSYEQYF.

The chain uses TRBV27 and TRBJ2-1; D may match TRBD1 or TRBD2 (5 bases each). This CDR3 is built from 16 residues. CDR1 and CDR2 (germline): MNHEY, SMNVEV (reference sequence). The V end was cut by 3 bases, the J end by 9 bases, with 21 bases between. Here the CDR3 DNA reads TGTGCCAGCAGTTTGGGGTCCGGGACGACTAAGAGTGAGCAGTTCTTC. This translates into CASSLGSGTTKSEQFF.

The chain is built from TRBV2 and TRBJ2-7; D perhaps matches TRBD1 (5 bases). The CDR3 spans 14 residues. V was cut by 6 bases and J by 1 base, with 13 bases left in between. The V gene's germline CDR1 is SNHLY and CDR2 FYNNEI. For the CDR3, the DNA is TGTGCCAGCAGGGGGCGGATCGGTTCCTACGAGCAGTACTTC. Translated: CASRGRIGSYEQYF. Full variable domain (missing parts from reference TRBV2 and TRBJ2-7): EPEVTQTPSHQVTQMGQEVILRCVPISNHLYFYWYRQILGQKVEFLVSFYNNEISEKSEIFDDQFSVERPDGSNFTLKIRSTKLEDSAMYFCASRGRIGSYEQYFGPGTRLTVT.

The CDR3 coding sequence is TGTGCCAGCAGTCCCATATACGGGGACACTGAAGCTTTCTTT. Encoded protein: CASSPIYGDTEAFF. The chain joins TRBV28 to TRBJ1-1; no firm D call. Trimming stripped 5 bases from V and 3 bases from J, with 13 bases between. CDR1 is MDHEN and CDR2 is SYDVKM in the germline V gene. The CDR3 contains 14 residues.

V and J are TRBV6-1 and TRBJ1-5; TRBD1 matches 7 bases. The junction had 3 bases not matched to a gene; V was cut back by 2 bases and J by 2 bases. Per the germline V gene, CDR1 is MNHNS and CDR2 is SASEGT. The CDR3 covers 15 residues. CDR3: CASSERGQGNQPQHF. The CDR3 region has the DNA TGTGCCAGCAGTGAAAGGGGGCAGGGCAATCAGCCCCAGCATTTT.

This chain joins TRBV27 and TRBJ2-2; 13 bases fit TRBD2. Looked up from germline, CDR1 is MNHEY and CDR2 is SMNVEV (reference sequence). V lost 10 bases to trimming and J lost 0 bases; unmatched junction nucleotides: 5. The CDR3 has 16 residues. CDR3 DNA: TGTGCCACGACTAGCGGGAGGACCACGAACACCGGGGAGCTGTTTTTT. It is translated as CATTSGRTTNTGELFF.

The V and J genes are TRBV11-2 and TRBJ2-1; 12 bases line up with TRBD2. The CDR3 is 17 amino acids. V shed 5 bases, J shed 4 bases, and the junction held 9 bases outside the gene matches. Germline V gene sequence: CDR1 SGHAT, CDR2 FQNNGV. The CDR3 bases are TGTGCCAGCAGCGGTACGACTAGCGGGAGAACGTACAATGAGCAGTTCTTC. Encoded protein: CASSGTTSGRTYNEQFF. Supplemented by reference TRBV11-2 and TRBJ2-1, the full variable domain reads EAGVAQSPRYKIIEKRQSVAFWCNPISGHATLYWYQQILGQGPKLLIQFQNNGVVDDSQLPKDRFSAERLKGVDSTLKIQPAKLEDSAVYLCASSGTTSGRTYNEQFFGPGTRLTVL.

The chain's CDR3 is CASRLTGTGAYEQYF. The CDR3 DNA reads TGTGCCAGCAGGCTTACCGGGACGGGAGCCTACGAGCAGTACTTC. The chain has TRBV27 and TRBJ2-7, with D possibly TRBD2 on 6 matching bases. There are 15 residues in the CDR3. Trimming took off 6 bases at V and 2 bases at J, with 17 bases between the two ends. In germline, CDR1 is MNHEY, CDR2 SMNVEV (reference sequence).

About this clone: The sample has other DNA sequences that encode this CDR3 too. The chain uses TRBV4-1 and TRBJ1-1; D is undetermined. Looked up from germline, CDR1 is MGHRA and CDR2 is YSYEKL. V gave up 1 base and J gave up 1 base, with 7 bases separating them. This CDR3 is 14 amino acids long. The CDR3 DNA sequence: TGCGCCAGCAGCCAAGTTGGCTCGAACACTGAAGCTTTCTTT. It specifies CASSQVGSNTEAFF.

The chain is built from TRBV5-5 and TRBJ1-2; perhaps TRBD1 as D (6 bases). Germline-derived CDR1 and CDR2 are SGHKS and YYEKEE (reference sequence). V dropped 0 bases and J dropped 4 bases, with 10 bases sitting between them. This CDR3 is built from 14 residues. Written as DNA, the CDR3 is TGTGCCAGCAGCTTGGGGACAGCAATCTATGGCTACACCTTC. It specifies CASSLGTAIYGYTF.

This rearrangement joins TRBV28 to TRBJ1-1; D not resolved. Trimming stripped 6 bases from V and 4 bases from J, with 9 bases between. Germline V gene data show CDR1 as MDHEN and CDR2 as SYDVKM. This CDR3 comprises 12 residues. In nucleotides, the CDR3 is TGTGCCAGCAGCTTTAGTGTCACTGAAGCTTTCTTT. Protein sequence: CASSFSVTEAFF.

CDR3 nucleotides: TGTGCCAGCAGGGGGGTAAAGCGGGACAGGCCCCCAGATACGCAGTATTTT. Translating gives CASRGVKRDRPPDTQYF. The rearrangement uses TRBV7-9 and TRBJ2-3; TRBD1 is a possible D gene (8 bases). The germline gives CDR1 SEHNR, CDR2 FQNEAQ (reference sequence). Between the trimmed V and J ends, which lost 6 bases and 4 bases, there was a span of 23 bases. This CDR3 region has 17 residues.

This sequence joins TRBV9 and TRBJ2-7; D is unresolved. V shed 0 bases and J shed 0 bases, with 10 bases lying between them. CDR3 length: 15 residues. The V gene's germline CDR1 is SGDLS and CDR2 YYNGEE. The CDR3 coding sequence is TGTGCCAGCAGCGTAGAAGGCCAAAGCTCCTACGAGCAGTACTTC. This gives the protein CASSVEGQSSYEQYF.

This clone was detected only once. The chain has TRBV7-9 and TRBJ1-2; D ambiguous. The CDR3 extends over 13 amino acids. The V and J ends lost 2 bases and 8 bases respectively, with 12 bases between them. From germline, CDR1 is SEHNR and CDR2 FQNEAQ (reference sequence). CDR3 DNA: TGTGCCAGCAGCTTACCGGGTACGAGAGGCTACACCTTC. It is translated as CASSLPGTRGYTF.

The rearrangement joins TRBV27 to TRBJ2-2; D may be TRBD1 or TRBD2 (5 bases each). The V gene lost 6 bases and the J gene lost 3 bases, with 11 bases spanning the gap. Germline assignment: CDR1 MNHEY and CDR2 SMNVEV (reference sequence). The CDR3 runs 14 residues. The CDR3 nucleotides are TGTGCCAGCAGCGGGGACGGTGACACCGGGGAGCTGTTTTTT. Protein: CASSGDGDTGELFF.

The V gene is TRBV11-2, the J gene TRBJ2-5, with 8 bases aligning to TRBD2. V lost 1 base, J lost 4 bases, and 11 bases stayed unmatched. The CDR3 has 17 residues. Germline V gives CDR1 SGHAT, CDR2 FQNNGV. CDR3 nucleotide sequence: TGTGCCAGCAGCTTAGCCTTGGTCGGGGCGGGAGGAGAGACCCAGTACTTC. Encoded protein: CASSLALVGAGGETQYF. The entire variable domain, with the rest obtained from reference TRBV11-2 and TRBJ2-5, is as follows: EAGVAQSPRYKIIEKRQSVAFWCNPISGHATLYWYQQILGQGPKLLIQFQNNGVVDDSQLPKDRFSAERLKGVDSTLKIQPAKLEDSAVYLCASSLALVGAGGETQYFGPGTRLLVL.

This clone was recorded only once. This chain connects TRBV15 to TRBJ2-1, with D uncertain. Trimming removed 9 bases from V and 4 bases from J, with 16 bases in between. Per germline, CDR1 LNHNV and CDR2 YYDKDF (reference sequence). This CDR3 comprises 14 residues. The CDR3, as DNA: TGTGCCACGACCGGTCCTACCCTTTACAATGAGCAGTTCTTC. Translating gives CATTGPTLYNEQFF. Looking up the rest from reference TRBV15 and TRBJ2-1 gives the full variable domain: DAMVIQNPRYQVTQFGKPVTLSCSQTLNHNVMYWYQQKSSQAPKLLFHYYDKDFNNEADTPDNFQSRRPNTSFCFLDIRSPGLGDTAMYLCATTGPTLYNEQFFGPGTRLTVL.

The gene calls are TRBV19 and TRBJ1-2; 8 nucleotides line up with TRBD1. Germline CDR1 and CDR2: LNHDA and SQIVND (reference sequence). The CDR3 spans 13 residues. Trimming at V came to 6 bases and at J to 5 bases, leaving 5 bases not matched to a gene. CDR3 in amino acids: CASSPQGGYGYTF. CDR3 nucleotide sequence: TGTGCCAGTAGCCCACAGGGGGGTTATGGCTACACCTTC.

This rearrangement joins TRBV15 to TRBJ1-5, with D uncertain. CDR1 is LNHNV and CDR2 is YYDKDF in the germline V gene (reference sequence). The CDR3 contains 14 residues. The V and J ends lost 0 bases and 0 bases respectively, with 3 bases between them. Here the CDR3 DNA reads TGTGCCACCAGCAGAGAAGATAGCAATCAGCCCCAGCATTTT. Protein sequence: CATSREDSNQPQHF.

V and J are TRBV5-4 and TRBJ2-7; D call uncertain. Trimming removed 4 bases from V and 3 bases from J, with 17 bases in between. The CDR3 is 15 residues long. CDR1 is SGHNT, CDR2 YYREEE, per germline (reference sequence). This CDR3 reads CASSVNLGSLYEQYF. For the CDR3, the DNA is TGTGCCAGCAGCGTCAACCTAGGATCTCTCTACGAGCAGTACTTC.